This T cell receptor beta chain was observed in a study of T cell changes during pregnancy in multiple sclerosis. Germline CDR1 and CDR2: SGHRS and YFSETQ. Trimming left V 2 bases short and J 1 base short, with 16 bases between. There are 16 residues in the CDR3. Using immunoSEQ multiplex PCR, the repertoire was profiled, and TCRdb retains in-frame clones only, with some absent. Among around 70,000 clones listed, approximately 92% were seen once. The sample here was peripheral blood, taken before pregnancy. The V and J genes are TRBV5-1 and TRBJ2-7, with D possibly TRBD1 on 6 matching bases. This TCR derives from a female donor with multiple sclerosis, enrolled in a pregnancy study. This CDR3 is CASSFQATGLSYEQYF. CDR3 bases: TGCGCCAGCAGCTTTCAAGCAACAGGGCTTTCCTACGAGCAGTACTTC.